One and the same sample provided the 15 T cell receptor beta chains below, sequenced in a study of vaccination and CD4 T cells after COVID-19. Cultured CD4+ T-cell DNA underwent Oncomine TCR Beta short-read sequencing. TCRdb fed the PCR reads into MiXCR, producing one record per CDR3 protein. The repertoire holds 9,500 or so distinct CDR3 sequences, under 75% seen once, with roughly a third in the top ten. The treatment here: 10-day PBMC culture with coronavirus spike peptide pools or control peptides (ViraFEST assay). Their recognized antigens are unknown. Sequencing was performed on CD4+ T cells from blood, cultured in vitro. The receptors shown here come from a human donor who had recovered from COVID-19.

This rearrangement joins TRBV7-3 to TRBJ2-1; D is uncertain. Trimming shortened V by 3 bases and J by 0 bases, and 24 bases separated the two germline ends. In germline, CDR1 is SGHTA, CDR2 FQGTGA. There are 20 residues in the CDR3. The CDR3 nucleotides are TGTGCCAGCAGCTTGCGGACCGCCCCCTTGCCCTTTACCTCCTACAATGAGCAGTTCTTC. This codes for CASSLRTAPLPFTSYNEQFF.

CDR3 residues: CASSPGEDQETQYF. DNA of the CDR3: TGTGCCAGCAGCCCAGGGGAGGACCAAGAGACCCAGTACTTC. The rearrangement joins TRBV7-8 to TRBJ2-5, with D perhaps being TRBD1 or TRBD2 (6 bases each). V dropped 5 bases and J dropped 0 bases, with 10 bases sitting between them. There are 14 residues in the CDR3. The V gene's germline CDR1 is SGHVS and CDR2 FQNEAQ.

The chain combines TRBV2 with TRBJ2-5; TRBD2 aligns across 10 bases. Germline CDR1 reads SNHLY; CDR2 reads FYNNEI. The CDR3 runs to 15 residues. The V gene end was trimmed by 7 bases and the J gene end by 6 bases; junction bases not matched to a gene: 11. This chain's CDR3 is CASKPPSGGGKTQYF. Written as DNA, the CDR3 is TGTGCCAGCAAACCGCCTAGCGGGGGAGGAAAGACCCAGTACTTC.

The chain has TRBV20-1 and TRBJ2-1, with no clear D. Germline V gene data show CDR1 as DFQATT and CDR2 as SNEGSKA (reference sequence). The CDR3 runs to 13 residues. V lost 3 bases, J lost 5 bases, and 11 bases lay in between. CDR3 DNA: TGCAGTGCTAGGCTCGCTTGGAACAATGAGCAGTTCTTC. This gives the protein CSARLAWNNEQFF.

The chain employs TRBV12-3 or TRBV12-4 and TRBJ1-2; TRBD1 agrees at 7 bases. The CDR3 is made up of 13 amino acids. J was trimmed by 8 bases and V by 5 bases; bases with no gene match: 8. CDR3 amino acids: CASSETGTVGYTF. CDR3 DNA: TGTGCCAGCAGTGAGACAGGGACGGTCGGCTACACCTTC.

This clonotype has only a few counts. The genes are TRBV20-1 and TRBJ2-3, with 9 bases identical to TRBD2. There are 14 residues in the CDR3. Germline loops: CDR1 DFQATT, CDR2 SNEGSKA (reference sequence). Germline trimming cut 6 bases from V and 2 bases from J; bases unmatched to any gene: 6. The CDR3 is CSAAGGAITDTQYF. CDR3 nucleotides: TGCAGTGCGGCGGGGGGGGCGATCACAGATACGCAGTATTTT.

The chain is built from TRBV25-1 and TRBJ1-1, with D possibly matching TRBD1 (6 bases). Trimming removed 6 bases at V and 3 bases at J, with 17 bases between. Germline CDR1 reads MGHDK; CDR2 reads SYGVNS. The CDR3 is 15 residues long. CDR3 sequence: CASSTTSEGDTEAFF. CDR3 in DNA: TGTGCCAGCAGCACCACCTCGGAGGGGGACACTGAAGCTTTCTTT.

The CDR3 loop reads CASSTPRTGLSYSNQPQHF. For the CDR3, the DNA is TGTGCCAGCTCGACCCCGAGGACAGGCCTATCCTATAGCAATCAGCCCCAGCATTTT. J is TRBJ1-5 and V is TRBV6-1, with 7 bases aligning to TRBD1. This CDR3 spans 19 amino acids. Germline trimming cut 8 bases from V and 0 bases from J; bases unmatched to any gene: 19. Germline V lookup: CDR1 MNHNS, CDR2 SASEGT.

The V and J genes are TRBV20-1 and TRBJ2-5, with 9 bases identical to TRBD1. The CDR3 has 12 residues. V gave up 6 bases and J gave up 3 bases; unmatched junction bases: 2. Looked up from germline, CDR1 is DFQATT and CDR2 is SNEGSKA (reference sequence). DNA of the CDR3: TGCAGTGCCGGGACAGGGAAAGAGACCCAGTACTTC. Translation gives CSAGTGKETQYF.

This chain uses TRBV20-1 with TRBJ2-1; possible D gene TRBD2, 6 bases. This CDR3 contains 16 residues. V was cut by 6 bases and J by 4 bases, with 22 bases left in between. Germline V gene sequence: CDR1 DFQATT, CDR2 SNEGSKA (reference sequence). DNA of the CDR3: TGCAGTGCCCCATCCTCCCTAGCGAAGGATTACAATGAGCAGTTCTTC. It codes for CSAPSSLAKDYNEQFF.

This clonotype has a single count. This chain connects TRBV10-2 to TRBJ1-1; TRBD1 matches at 8 bases. J was trimmed by 7 bases and V by 6 bases; bases with no gene match: 4. Germline CDR1 reads WSHSY; CDR2 reads SAAADI. The CDR3 runs 12 residues. The CDR3 bases are TGCGCCAGCAGCCAGGGGGCCCTTGAAGCTTTCTTT. Amino acids: CASSQGALEAFF.

The sample holds a few counts of this clonotype. The chain has TRBV6-1 and TRBJ1-5; D unresolved. Germline-derived CDR1 and CDR2 are MNHNS and SASEGT. The ends were cut back, 6 bases at V and 4 bases at J, with 10 bases in the middle. This CDR3 contains 13 residues. CDR3 DNA: TGTGCCAGCAGGCCCGACATTAATCAGCCCCAGCATTTT. Its translation: CASRPDINQPQHF.

The chain is built from TRBV7-2 and TRBJ1-2, with a weak D call TRBD1 (6 bases). V shed 3 bases and J shed 8 bases, with 13 bases lying between them. CDR3 size: 13 residues. The germline V gene has CDR1 SGHTA and CDR2 FQGNSA. In DNA, the CDR3 is TGTGCCAGCAGCTTCTCAGGGGAAGGCGGCTACACCTTC. This translates into CASSFSGEGGYTF.

The chain links TRBV20-1 to TRBJ2-3; unclear D gene. Per the germline V gene, CDR1 is DFQATT and CDR2 is SNEGSKA (reference sequence). Trimming left V 3 bases short and J 2 bases short, with 9 bases between. CDR3 length: 13 residues. The CDR3 region is CSASGFSTDTQYF. The CDR3 region has the DNA TGCAGTGCTAGCGGATTTTCCACAGATACGCAGTATTTT.

The sample holds a few counts of this clonotype. The V gene is TRBV7-2, the J gene TRBJ2-3, with 10 bases identical to TRBD2. The V gene's germline CDR1 is SGHTA and CDR2 FQGNSA. Trimming removed 6 bases from V and 3 bases from J; junction bases left unmatched: 6. This CDR3 is built from 15 residues. The CDR3 is CASRLGTSVTDTQYF. The CDR3 DNA reads TGTGCCAGCAGACTGGGGACTAGCGTGACAGATACGCAGTATTTT.